This entry lists 11 T cell receptor beta chains sequenced from one sample in a study of response to subunit inactivated influenza vaccine. TCRdb itself ran the RT-PCR reads through MiXCR, one entry per CDR3 protein. The sample has roughly 710,000 distinct CDR3 sequences; less than 15% are singletons. The starting material was PBMCs from blood, obtained 14 days before vaccination. The receptors were sampled from a man in his forties or fifties who received an inactivated influenza vaccine.

The table lists this clonotype with a few counts. The rearrangement joins TRBV5-5 to TRBJ2-3, with D tentatively TRBD1 or TRBD2 (5 bases each). CDR3 length: 14 amino acids. In germline, CDR1 is SGHKS, CDR2 YYEKEE (reference sequence). Trimming removed 4 bases from V and 4 bases from J, with 13 bases in between. CDR3 coding DNA: TGTGCCAGCAGCGGGACGGAGGTGGCAGATACGCAGTATTTT. Translated, it gives CASSGTEVADTQYF. Filled out from reference TRBV5-5 and TRBJ2-3, the complete variable domain reads DAGVTQSPTHLIKTRGQQVTLRCSPISGHKSVSWYQQVLGQGPQFIFQYYEKEERGRGNFPDRFSARQFPNYSSELNVNALLLGDSALYLCASSGTEVADTQYFGPGTRLTVL.

This clonotype has only a few counts. This sequence joins TRBV20-1 and TRBJ2-7, with 11 nucleotides matching TRBD2. The CDR3 sequence is 16 residues long. Germline V CDR1 and CDR2: DFQATT, SNEGSKA (reference sequence). Trimming took 4 bases from V and 0 from J; bases not matched to a gene: 8. CDR3 in DNA: TGCAGTGCTACCGAGATTAGCGGGAGGGTCTCCTACGAGCAGTACTTC. This codes for CSATEISGRVSYEQYF.

This clonotype showed up many times. This rearrangement joins TRBV20-1 to TRBJ1-4, with D tentatively TRBD1 (6 bases). The CDR3 spans 13 residues. V was pared by 5 bases and J by 4 bases, with 11 bases between. Germline V gene data show CDR1 as DFQATT and CDR2 as SNEGSKA (reference sequence). The DNA for the CDR3 is TGCAGTGCTGGGGGCACAGTTAATGAAAAACTGTTTTTT. Translation: CSAGGTVNEKLFF.

The CDR3 nucleotides read TGTGCCACCAGTGATCCAAGCCTCAGGGGGCACACCGGGGAGCTGTTTTTT. Amino acids: CATSDPSLRGHTGELFF. The rearrangement uses TRBV24-1 and TRBJ2-2, with TRBD1 matching over 8 bases. Germline V gene lookup returns CDR1 KGHDR and CDR2 SFDVKD. With 3 bases clipped from V and 3 bases from J, the junction kept 8 bases outside the gene matches. The CDR3 spans 17 residues.

This clonotype was observed at least ten times. This sequence joins TRBV11-2 and TRBJ2-2, with 7 bases matching TRBD2. The V and J ends lost 5 bases and 5 bases, in that order; junction bases with no gene match: 11. In germline, CDR1 is SGHAT, CDR2 FQNNGV. This CDR3 is built from 16 residues. In nucleotides, the CDR3 is TGTGCCAGCAGCCGATTCCAAGGACTAGTGACCGGGGAGCTGTTTTTT. It yields the protein CASSRFQGLVTGELFF. Complete variable domain (other parts from reference TRBV11-2 and TRBJ2-2): EAGVAQSPRYKIIEKRQSVAFWCNPISGHATLYWYQQILGQGPKLLIQFQNNGVVDDSQLPKDRFSAERLKGVDSTLKIQPAKLEDSAVYLCASSRFQGLVTGELFFGEGSRLTVL.

This clonotype came up many times. The gene calls are TRBV4-2 and TRBJ2-6; D is unresolved. In germline, CDR1 is LGHNA, CDR2 YNFKEQ. V dropped 1 base and J dropped 0 bases, with 7 bases sitting between them. The CDR3 covers 16 residues. The CDR3, as DNA: TGTGCCAGCAGCCAAGTGATTTTCTCTGGGGCCAACGTCCTGACTTTC. Its protein is CASSQVIFSGANVLTF.

This clonotype occurred a few times. The genes are TRBV2 and TRBJ2-3; D gene ambiguous. Germline V lookup: CDR1 SNHLY, CDR2 FYNNEI. Trimming removed 4 bases at V and 0 bases at J, with 11 bases between. This CDR3 comprises 15 residues. The CDR3, as DNA: TGTGCCAGCAGTGGGACGGATTATAGCACAGATACGCAGTATTTT. It encodes CASSGTDYSTDTQYF.

This clonotype was seen more than once but under ten times. This sequence joins TRBV3-1 and TRBJ2-5; 8 positions agree with TRBD1. Unmatched junction bases numbered 8, after V lost 3 bases and J lost 5 bases. Germline V gene data show CDR1 as LGHDT and CDR2 as YNNKEL (reference sequence). The CDR3 sequence is 15 residues long. This chain's CDR3 is CASSQGTGVGETQYF. CDR3 DNA: TGTGCCAGCAGCCAGGGGACAGGAGTGGGCGAGACCCAGTACTTC.

In its sample, this clonotype was seen many times. This chain connects TRBV7-9 to TRBJ2-7, with D perhaps TRBD1 (6 bases). Germline-derived CDR1 and CDR2 are SEHNR and FQNEAQ (reference sequence). The germline V and J ends were trimmed by 8 bases and 9 bases, with 23 bases remaining between them. This CDR3 comprises 14 residues. CDR3 DNA sequence: TGTGCCAGCTCTTTGCAGGGGCATTTTTCATGGCAGTACTTC. It specifies CASSLQGHFSWQYF. Using reference TRBV7-9 and TRBJ2-7 for the parts outside the CDR3, the full variable domain is DTGVSQNPRHKITKRGQNVTFRCDPISEHNRLYWYRQTLGQGPEFLTYFQNEAQLEKSRLLSDRFSAERPKGSFSTLEIQRTEQGDSAMYLCASSLQGHFSWQYFGPGTRLTVT.

This clonotype was observed many times. The chain is built from TRBV7-2 and TRBJ2-1; 7 bases map to TRBD2. V was clipped by 4 bases and J by 0 bases; unmatched bases: 3. CDR1 and CDR2 from the germline V gene are SGHTA and FQGNSA. The CDR3 runs 15 residues. Here the CDR3 reads CASSWGEGSYNEQFF. CDR3 nucleotide sequence: TGTGCCAGCAGCTGGGGGGAGGGCTCCTACAATGAGCAGTTCTTC.

The chain has TRBV20-1 and TRBJ2-1; TRBD2 agrees at 12 bases. J was trimmed by 7 bases and V by 6 bases; bases with no gene match: 19. Germline CDR1 and CDR2: DFQATT and SNEGSKA (reference sequence). CDR3 length equals 18 residues. CDR3 in amino acids: CSAPPLAGGPQWSNEQFF. In nucleotides, the CDR3 is TGCAGTGCACCACCGCTAGCGGGAGGGCCCCAATGGTCGAATGAGCAGTTCTTC.